Below are 12 T cell receptor beta chains sequenced from a single sample in a study of blood T cell repertoires in COVID-19. Using immunoSEQ multiplex PCR, the repertoire was profiled, and TCRdb retains in-frame clones only, with some absent. Of approximately 94,000 clones detected, approximately 86% appear once; the ten largest clones hold around an eighth. Sequences were obtained from peripheral blood. The source of these receptors is a man between 45 and 60 years old with active or convalescent COVID-19.

This sequence joins TRBV6-1 and TRBJ2-1, with TRBD1 matching 10 bases. The CDR3 covers 15 residues. The germline gives CDR1 MNHNS, CDR2 SASEGT. With V trimmed by 7 bases and J by 3 bases, 6 bases remained unmatched. DNA of the CDR3: TGTGCCAGCAACCGCGGGACAGGGGTCTACAATGAGCAGTTCTTC. Protein sequence: CASNRGTGVYNEQFF.

This sequence joins TRBV10-3 and TRBJ1-1, with D possibly TRBD1 on 5 matching bases. Trimming stripped 6 bases from V and 4 bases from J, with 9 bases between. This CDR3 spans 12 amino acids. Germline values: CDR1 ENHRY, CDR2 SYGVKD. The CDR3 protein is CAIRGGSTEAFF. CDR3 nucleotides: TGTGCCATCAGGGGGGGGAGCACTGAAGCTTTCTTT.

A single count supports this clone. The chain couples TRBV3-1 (or the pseudogene TRBV3-2) to TRBJ1-2, with TRBD1 identical over 8 bases. J was trimmed by 7 bases and V by 0 bases; bases with no gene match: 7. The CDR3 runs 15 residues. Germline V gene lookup returns CDR1 LGHDT and CDR2 YNNKEL (reference sequence). The CDR3 coding sequence is TGTGCCAGCAGCCAAGAACTGACAGGGGCAGGTGGCTACACCTTC. It codes for CASSQELTGAGGYTF.

This clone was counted only a few times. V usage is TRBV7-9 and J usage is TRBJ2-5, with a weak D call TRBD2 (5 bases). CDR3 length equals 14 residues. Trimming took off 1 base at V and 4 bases at J, with 10 bases between the two ends. Germline CDR1 and CDR2: SEHNR and FQNEAQ (reference sequence). The DNA for the CDR3 is TGTGCCAGCAGCTTAGTCGCGGCGGGAGAGACCCAGTACTTC. Amino acids: CASSLVAAGETQYF.

The genes are TRBV9 and TRBJ2-5, with TRBD2 as a possible D gene (6 bases). The germline CDR1 and CDR2 sequences are SGDLS and YYNGEE. The CDR3 spans 16 residues. With 0 bases removed from V and 2 bases from J, the gap between germline ends came to 14 bases. The CDR3 region is CASSVGQGGSQETQYF. In DNA form, the CDR3 reads TGTGCCAGCAGCGTAGGTCAGGGAGGTAGTCAAGAGACCCAGTACTTC.

The chain joins TRBV3-1 (or the pseudogene TRBV3-2) to TRBJ2-7, with 7 nucleotides matching TRBD1. Trimming took 4 bases from V and 2 from J; bases not matched to a gene: 5. Germline V CDR1 and CDR2: LGHDT, YNNKEL (reference sequence). The CDR3 runs 14 residues. As DNA, the CDR3 is TGTGCCAGCAGCCTCTCGGGACAGCCCTACGAGCAGTACTTC. Protein: CASSLSGQPYEQYF.

This rearrangement joins TRBV4-1 to TRBJ1-6, with D perhaps matching TRBD1 (6 bases). V was trimmed by 0 bases and J by 3 bases, leaving 12 bases between them. The V gene's germline CDR1 is MGHRA and CDR2 YSYEKL. This CDR3 has 17 residues. The CDR3, as DNA: TGCGCCAGCAGCCAAGACCGAGGACAGAACTATAATTCACCCCTCCACTTT. The encoded protein is CASSQDRGQNYNSPLHF.

The chain joins TRBV5-1 to TRBJ1-2, with D maybe TRBD1 (6 bases). Trimming shortened V by 0 bases and J by 6 bases, and 9 bases separated the two germline ends. This CDR3 is built from 13 residues. Germline V gives CDR1 SGHRS, CDR2 YFSETQ. The CDR3 region has the DNA TGCGCCAGCAGCTTGGGGAGGACAGATGGCTACACCTTC. This translates into CASSLGRTDGYTF. The full variable domain, with the rest looked up from reference TRBV5-1 and TRBJ1-2, is KAGVTQTPRYLIKTRGQQVTLSCSPISGHRSVSWYQQTPGQGLQFLFEYFSETQRNKGNFPGRFSGRQFSNSRSEMNVSTLELGDSALYLCASSLGRTDGYTFGSGTRLTVV.

The chain links TRBV5-1 to TRBJ2-1; TRBD1 is a possible D gene (6 bases). Germline-derived CDR1 and CDR2 are SGHRS and YFSETQ. This CDR3 has 15 residues. Trimming left V 0 bases short and J 8 bases short, with 15 bases between. CDR3 loop: CASSLEGTPIHEQFF. The CDR3, as DNA: TGCGCCAGCAGCTTGGAGGGGACACCCATCCATGAGCAGTTCTTC.

This clone has just one count. The chain carries TRBV9 and TRBJ2-1; tentative D call: TRBD1 (6 bases). CDR3 length equals 16 residues. V was pared by 1 base and J by 4 bases, with 15 bases between. Germline V gene data show CDR1 as SGDLS and CDR2 as YYNGEE. This CDR3 reads CASSVSGTNLYNEQFF. The CDR3 DNA reads as TGTGCCAGCAGCGTATCCGGGACAAACCTTTACAATGAGCAGTTCTTC.

This clone has only one observation. The rearrangement links TRBV19 to TRBJ2-4; 15 bases map to TRBD2. Germline CDR1 LNHDA, CDR2 SQIVND (reference sequence). J lost 0 bases, V lost 4 bases, and 7 bases had no gene match. The CDR3 sequence is 19 residues long. CDR3: CASSTGLAGGILAKNIQYF. The CDR3, as DNA: TGTGCCAGTAGTACCGGACTAGCGGGAGGGATTTTAGCCAAAAACATTCAGTACTTC.

The V gene is TRBV4-2, the J gene TRBJ2-1; 9 bases line up with TRBD2. Germline lookup yields CDR1 LGHNA and CDR2 YNFKEQ. The trim removed 1 base at V and 9 bases at J, leaving 10 bases unmatched. The CDR3 is 16 residues long. This CDR3 is CASSQGEGLAFSEQFF. The CDR3 DNA reads TGTGCCAGCAGCCAAGGCGAGGGACTAGCCTTCAGTGAGCAGTTCTTC.